These 12 T cell receptor beta chains came from one sample sequenced in a study of CD8+ T cells in alopecia areata. RNA was extracted and reverse transcribed into cDNA as the sequencing template. Using immunoSEQ multiplex PCR, the repertoire was profiled, and TCRdb retains in-frame clones only, with some absent. The sample yields 200,000 to 250,000 clones, 64% seen once. Regarding treatment: oral pan-JAK inhibitor, 5-10 mg twice daily. This specimen was CD4+ T cells sorted from blood, taken at week 4, from a patient treated with tofacitinib. All receptors derive from a human donor with alopecia areata.

The V call is TRBV5-1, the J call TRBJ2-1, with 7 bases matching TRBD2. This CDR3 region has 16 residues. The ends lost 0 bases at V and 2 bases at J; junction bases unmatched: 5. Per germline, CDR1 SGHRS and CDR2 YFSETQ. The CDR3 DNA sequence: TGCGCCAGCAGCTTGGCCCATGGGGGGGCCTACAATGAGCAGTTCTTC. It encodes CASSLAHGGAYNEQFF.

This chain joins TRBV6-5 and TRBJ2-5; 9 positions match TRBD2. This CDR3 comprises 15 residues. Looked up from germline, CDR1 is MNHEY and CDR2 is SVGAGI. V shed 6 bases and J 5 bases; nucleotides not matched to a gene: 10. The CDR3 DNA reads as TGTGCCAGCAGCTTATCCCTAGCGGGGCTGGAGACCCAGTACTTC. Translated, it gives CASSLSLAGLETQYF.

This clone turned up a few times. This chain uses TRBV9 with TRBJ2-5; 10 positions match TRBD2. Germline CDR1 and CDR2: SGDLS and YYNGEE. CDR3 length equals 16 residues. V trimming: 0 bases; J trimming: 9 bases; junction bases outside the gene matches: 11. CDR3: CASSVEASGGYIPQYF. Here the CDR3 DNA reads TGTGCCAGCAGCGTAGAGGCTAGCGGGGGCTATATCCCCCAGTACTTC. Full variable domain (missing parts from reference TRBV9 and TRBJ2-5): DSGVTQTPKHLITATGQRVTLRCSPRSGDLSVYWYQQSLDQGLQFLIQYYNGEERAKGNILERFSAQQFPDLHSELNLSSLELGDSALYFCASSVEASGGYIPQYFGPGTRLLVL.

The chain carries TRBV4-3 and TRBJ1-2, with TRBD1 identical over 8 bases. Germline V gene lookup returns CDR1 LGHNA and CDR2 YSLEER. This CDR3 is built from 15 residues. V lost 0 bases and J lost 4; bases outside the gene matches: 4. The CDR3 here is CASSQERDRGYGYTF. The CDR3 region has the DNA TGCGCCAGCAGCCAAGAGAGAGACAGGGGCTATGGCTACACCTTC.

The genes are TRBV11-2 and TRBJ2-1, with D maybe TRBD2 (6 bases). Between the trimmed V and J ends, which lost 11 bases and 7 bases, there was a span of 24 bases. Germline CDR1 and CDR2: SGHAT and FQNNGV. CDR3 size: 15 residues. CDR3 region: CASHSPGRGRNEQFF. CDR3 DNA sequence: TGTGCCTCGCACTCCCCCGGACGGGGGAGAAATGAGCAGTTCTTC.

The V and J genes are TRBV6-5 and TRBJ2-3; the D gene could be TRBD1 or TRBD2 (5 bases each). Trimming shortened V by 6 bases and J by 3 bases, and 13 bases separated the two germline ends. From germline, CDR1 is MNHEY and CDR2 SVGAGI. This CDR3 contains 14 residues. The CDR3 sequence: CASSRGTGTDTQYF. The CDR3 DNA reads as TGTGCCAGCAGCAGAGGGACGGGAACAGATACGCAGTATTTT.

The rearrangement joins TRBV5-1 to TRBJ2-5, with a tentative D call TRBD2 (6 bases). CDR1 and CDR2 from the germline V gene are SGHRS and YFSETQ. CDR3 size: 17 residues. With 1 base removed from V and 1 base from J, the gap between germline ends came to 17 bases. For the CDR3, the DNA is TGCGCCAGCAGCTTGAGGGTCAGGCAGGGACTCCAAGAGACCCAGTACTTC. It encodes CASSLRVRQGLQETQYF.

The rearrangement uses TRBV14 and TRBJ2-7; 8 bases agree with TRBD1. The germline V gene encodes CDR1 SGHDN and CDR2 FVKESK. The CDR3 runs 14 residues. After removal of 4 bases from V and 7 bases from J, the junction contained 9 bases not matched to a gene. CDR3 protein: CASSLDRASGEQYF. Written as DNA, the CDR3 is TGTGCCAGCAGCCTGGACAGGGCCAGTGGGGAGCAGTACTTC.

The gene calls are TRBV29-1 and TRBJ1-1, with TRBD1 identical over 7 bases. The CDR3 spans 14 residues. Trimming took 7 bases from V and 3 from J; bases not matched to a gene: 11. Germline assignment: CDR1 SQVTM and CDR2 ANQGSEA. Written as DNA, the CDR3 is TGCAGCGCCCATGACAGGGCGGGGGACACTGAAGCTTTCTTT. It encodes CSAHDRAGDTEAFF.

This clone was picked up a small number of times. The V gene is TRBV7-2, the J gene TRBJ2-3; D is perhaps TRBD1 or TRBD2 (5 bases each). The CDR3 has 15 residues. V was trimmed by 5 bases and J by 0 bases, leaving 12 bases between them. The germline V gene encodes CDR1 SGHTA and CDR2 FQGNSA. CDR3 sequence: CASSRQPGSTDTQYF. CDR3 nucleotides: TGTGCCAGCAGCCGACAGCCGGGGAGCACAGATACGCAGTATTTT. The variable domain in full, completed from reference TRBV7-2 and TRBJ2-3, reads GAGVSQSPSNKVTEKGKDVELRCDPISGHTALYWYRQSLGQGLEFLIYFQGNSAPDKSGLPSDRFSAERTGGSVSTLTIQRTQQEDSAVYLCASSRQPGSTDTQYFGPGTRLTVL.

The chain carries TRBV29-1 and TRBJ2-7; weak D call: TRBD1 (6 bases). Trimming removed 6 bases from V and 5 bases from J, with 11 bases in between. This CDR3 is built from 11 residues. Germline CDR1 is SQVTM and CDR2 is ANQGSEA. The CDR3 protein is CSVVRDNEQYF. DNA for the CDR3: TGCAGCGTCGTACGGGACAACGAGCAGTACTTC.

The CDR3 sequence is CASSPRTESGYGYTF. The CDR3 bases are TGTGCCAGCTCACCAAGGACAGAGAGCGGGTATGGCTACACCTTC. The rearrangement joins TRBV18 to TRBJ1-2, with TRBD1 as a possible D gene (6 bases). Germline assignment: CDR1 KGHSH and CDR2 LQKENI. Trimming shortened V by 2 bases and J by 5 bases, and 15 bases separated the two germline ends. This CDR3 is 15 amino acids long.